Presented here are 29 T cell receptor beta chains from one specimen sequenced in a study of cytomegalovirus exposure and HLA in healthy donors. Vbeta (60) and Jbeta (13) primers were used in the PCR. TCRdb's table, derived via immunoSEQ multiplex PCR, lists solely in-frame clones and lacks some. Among about 150,000 clones, about 73% were seen once, and the ten largest hold under 15%. Source material: PBMCs. These receptors were taken from a woman aged 50 to 60 in good health and CMV-seropositive.

The chain joins TRBV28 to TRBJ1-1; D not resolved. V lost 6 bases to trimming and J lost 7 bases, with 9 bases between them. Germline CDR1 is MDHEN and CDR2 is SYDVKM. The CDR3 is made up of 11 amino acids. DNA for the CDR3: TGTGCCAGCAGGAGGGTGGGTGAAGCTTTCTTT. Its protein is CASRRVGEAFF.

The rearrangement links TRBV11-3 to TRBJ2-2; weak D call: TRBD1 (6 bases). The CDR3 consists of 15 residues. The ends were cut back, 4 bases at V and 6 bases at J, with 15 bases in the middle. Germline V gene sequence: CDR1 SGHNT, CDR2 YENEEA. CDR3 residues: CASSYRVGGSGELFF. DNA of the CDR3: TGTGCCAGCAGCTACAGGGTTGGAGGTTCCGGGGAGCTGTTTTTT.

The rearrangement links TRBV4-2 to TRBJ1-4, with TRBD1 as a possible D gene (5 bases). Germline CDR1 and CDR2: LGHNA and YNFKEQ. V lost 1 base to trimming and J lost 6 bases, with 9 bases between them. The CDR3 runs 14 residues. In nucleotides, the CDR3 is TGTGCCAGCAGCCAAGGGGGGGGAGATGAAAAACTGTTTTTT. It translates to CASSQGGGDEKLFF.

The rearrangement joins TRBV5-1 to TRBJ2-7, with D perhaps TRBD2 (6 bases). This CDR3 is built from 14 residues. Per germline, CDR1 SGHRS and CDR2 YFSETQ. Trimming removed 2 bases from V and 4 bases from J, with 13 bases in between. The CDR3 DNA follows: TGCGCCAGCAGCTTAGACGGGGGTGGGTACGAGCAGTACTTC. This encodes CASSLDGGGYEQYF.

The chain is built from TRBV19 and TRBJ2-1; unclear D gene. CDR3 length: 12 amino acids. Looked up from germline, CDR1 is LNHDA and CDR2 is SQIVND (reference sequence). The germline V and J ends were trimmed by 0 bases and 10 bases, with 7 bases remaining between them. The CDR3 protein is CASSIDPREQFF. CDR3 in DNA: TGTGCCAGTAGTATAGACCCACGGGAGCAGTTCTTC.

The CDR3 protein is CASRPDWGGGNTIYF. CDR3 DNA: TGTGCCAGCAGACCAGATTGGGGGGGCGGAAACACCATATATTTT. J is TRBJ1-3 and V is TRBV6-5; D possibly corresponds to TRBD1 (6 bases). There are 15 residues in the CDR3. Trimming cost V 6 bases and J 4 bases, with 16 bases left between them. Germline assignment: CDR1 MNHEY and CDR2 SVGAGI.

The rearrangement links TRBV4-1 to TRBJ1-2; D gene ambiguous. The CDR3 sequence is 15 residues long. Germline-derived CDR1 and CDR2 are MGHRA and YSYEKL. V shed 0 bases and J shed 0 bases, with 8 bases lying between them. The CDR3: CASSQEGGPNYGYTF. As DNA, the CDR3 is TGCGCCAGCAGCCAAGAAGGAGGGCCTAACTATGGCTACACCTTC.

The genes are TRBV2 and TRBJ2-2; 9 bases are a match to TRBD2. The V segment lost 7 bases and the J segment 2 bases; nucleotides outside the gene matches: 8. The CDR3 totals 16 residues. Germline V lookup: CDR1 SNHLY, CDR2 FYNNEI. CDR3 coding DNA: TGTGCCAGCAAACGACTAGCGGAACAAAACACCGGGGAGCTGTTTTTT. The encoded protein is CASKRLAEQNTGELFF.

The chain recombines TRBV11-2 with TRBJ1-5; 9 bases are a match to TRBD1. Germline V gene lookup returns CDR1 SGHAT and CDR2 FQNNGV. With V trimmed by 5 bases and J by 5 bases, 7 bases remained unmatched. CDR3 length: 15 residues. CDR3 nucleotide sequence: TGTGCCAGCAGCCCTGGGACAGGGCCTCATCAGCCCCAGCATTTT. Protein: CASSPGTGPHQPQHF.

The chain is built from TRBV4-2 and TRBJ1-1; TRBD1 might be the D (6 bases). The V and J ends lost 4 bases and 6 bases respectively, with 24 bases between them. The V gene's germline CDR1 is LGHNA and CDR2 YNFKEQ. There are 17 residues in the CDR3. The CDR3 DNA follows: TGTGCCAGCAGCCCCAGGGGTGAGGGGACCCCCCTGGCTGAAGCTTTCTTT. This gives the protein CASSPRGEGTPLAEAFF.

This chain's CDR3 is CASTQGSRQETQYF. CDR3 sequence (DNA): TGCGCCAGCACCCAGGGATCCAGGCAAGAGACCCAGTACTTC. The chain combines TRBV5-1 with TRBJ2-5, with a tentative D call TRBD1 (5 bases). Trimming removed 6 bases from V and 2 bases from J, with 14 bases in between. This CDR3 comprises 14 residues. The germline CDR1 and CDR2 sequences are SGHRS and YFSETQ.

The genes are TRBV6-5 and TRBJ2-1; 11 nucleotides align to TRBD2. Germline V gene data show CDR1 as MNHEY and CDR2 as SVGAGI. The CDR3 extends over 15 amino acids. V trimming: 5 bases; J trimming: 4 bases; junction bases outside the gene matches: 4. DNA for the CDR3: TGTGCCAGCAGTAGGGGGACTAGCGGTTACAATGAGCAGTTCTTC. Amino acid sequence: CASSRGTSGYNEQFF.

The chain joins TRBV7-2 to TRBJ2-3, with 10 bases fitting TRBD2. J gave up 4 bases and V 5 bases, and 9 bases lay outside the gene matches. This CDR3 is built from 16 residues. The V gene's germline CDR1 is SGHTA and CDR2 FQGNSA. CDR3 sequence: CASSLRLAGAADTQYF. DNA for the CDR3: TGTGCCAGCAGCCTCCGGCTAGCGGGGGCTGCAGATACGCAGTATTTT.

This rearrangement joins TRBV25-1 to TRBJ2-7; 9 positions agree with TRBD1. Germline assignment: CDR1 MGHDK and CDR2 SYGVNS. Trimming removed 4 bases from V and 2 bases from J; junction bases left unmatched: 6. The CDR3 extends over 15 amino acids. The CDR3 region has the DNA TGTGCCAGCAGTGGCGGGGACAGGGTGGCCTACGAGCAGTACTTC. Translated, it gives CASSGGDRVAYEQYF.

In this sample, this clone turned up a few times. The V gene is TRBV5-4, the J gene TRBJ1-2; 7 bases are a match to TRBD1. Germline V gives CDR1 SGHNT, CDR2 YYREEE (reference sequence). This CDR3 contains 15 residues. The V segment lost 5 bases and the J segment 4 bases; nucleotides outside the gene matches: 11. The CDR3 spells CASRPGGTGAYGYTF. CDR3 DNA sequence: TGTGCCAGCAGGCCCGGCGGCACAGGGGCCTATGGCTACACCTTC. Combining the CDR3 with reference TRBV5-4 and TRBJ1-2 gives the whole variable domain ETGVTQSPTHLIKTRGQQVTLRCSSQSGHNTVSWYQQALGQGPQFIFQYYREEENGRGNFPPRFSGLQFPNYSSELNVNALELDDSALYLCASRPGGTGAYGYTFGSGTRLTVV.

The chain carries TRBV7-3 and TRBJ2-7; no clear D gene. The ends were cut back, 5 bases at V and 2 bases at J, with 22 bases in the middle. The CDR3 sequence is 17 residues long. From germline, CDR1 is SGHTA and CDR2 FQGTGA. The CDR3 nucleotides read TGTGCCAGCAGCCCCTATGGGCCAGCTGTGCTGACCTACGAGCAGTACTTC. It encodes CASSPYGPAVLTYEQYF.

The chain uses TRBV6-5 and TRBJ2-1; 7 positions agree with TRBD1. CDR3 length: 15 amino acids. CDR1 is MNHEY, CDR2 SVGAGI, per germline. V dropped 6 bases and J dropped 7; count of bases not matched to a gene: 12. As DNA, the CDR3 is TGTGCCAGCAGCCCCCGGGACAGCCTTAGGAATGAGCAGTTCTTC. Translated, it gives CASSPRDSLRNEQFF.

This sequence joins TRBV5-1 and TRBJ1-1; D is possibly TRBD1 (5 bases). Per the germline V gene, CDR1 is SGHRS and CDR2 is YFSETQ. The V end lost 4 bases, the J end lost 3 bases, and 13 bases lay between the germline ends. The CDR3 runs to 14 residues. The CDR3 is CASSAAGPHTEAFF. The DNA of the CDR3 is TGCGCCAGCAGCGCCGCAGGGCCGCACACTGAAGCTTTCTTT.

J is TRBJ2-5 and V is TRBV4-1, with D possibly being TRBD2 (6 bases). Trimming stripped 3 bases from V and 9 bases from J, with 14 bases between. Per germline, CDR1 MGHRA and CDR2 YSYEKL. This CDR3 comprises 13 residues. The CDR3 DNA reads TGCGCCAGCAGCCAGACAAAGCCGGGGGCCCAGTACTTC. Translation gives CASSQTKPGAQYF.

The rearrangement uses TRBV5-1 and TRBJ2-2; no reliable D call. CDR1 is SGHRS and CDR2 is YFSETQ in the germline V gene. There are 13 residues in the CDR3. V lost 0 bases and J 5 bases, leaving 5 bases between the germline ends. The CDR3 spells CASSLDYTGELFF. The CDR3 coding sequence is TGCGCCAGCAGCTTGGACTATACCGGGGAGCTGTTTTTT.

This sequence joins TRBV5-1 and TRBJ1-4; 8 nucleotides align to TRBD1. V dropped 3 bases and J dropped 5; count of bases not matched to a gene: 6. The CDR3 has 15 residues. Germline values: CDR1 SGHRS, CDR2 YFSETQ. In DNA, the CDR3 is TGCGCCAGCAGCTGGGGGACAGGCCTGAATGAAAAACTGTTTTTT. Translating it yields CASSWGTGLNEKLFF.

The rearrangement joins TRBV25-1 to TRBJ2-2; 11 positions agree with TRBD1. V was pared by 6 bases and J by 5 bases, with 8 bases of the junction left unmatched. CDR1 and CDR2 from the germline V gene are MGHDK and SYGVNS. The CDR3 covers 16 residues. This CDR3 is CASSDRDRGGTGELFF. In DNA, the CDR3 is TGTGCCAGCAGCGACCGGGACAGGGGGGGTACCGGGGAGCTGTTTTTT.

This clone was seen only a few times. V gene TRBV5-4 combines with J gene TRBJ2-3, with 10 bases identical to TRBD1. Germline V CDR1 and CDR2: SGHNT, YYREEE (reference sequence). The CDR3 covers 15 residues. J was trimmed by 5 bases and V by 4 bases; bases with no gene match: 7. This CDR3 is CASSQMGQGLDTQYF. The CDR3 region has the DNA TGTGCCAGCAGCCAGATGGGACAGGGGTTAGATACGCAGTATTTT.

This chain connects TRBV2 to TRBJ2-2; a weak D match, TRBD1 (5 bases). This CDR3 has 15 residues. Trimming pared 2 bases from V and 0 bases from J, leaving 7 bases between. Germline V gene sequence: CDR1 SNHLY, CDR2 FYNNEI. CDR3 DNA sequence: TGTGCCAGCAGTGAAAGGGGAACGAACACCGGGGAGCTGTTTTTT. Amino acids: CASSERGTNTGELFF. Full variable domain (missing parts from reference TRBV2 and TRBJ2-2): EPEVTQTPSHQVTQMGQEVILRCVPISNHLYFYWYRQILGQKVEFLVSFYNNEISEKSEIFDDQFSVERPDGSNFTLKIRSTKLEDSAMYFCASSERGTNTGELFFGEGSRLTVL.

The V gene is TRBV4-2, the J gene TRBJ2-6; 16 bases align to TRBD2. This CDR3 comprises 19 residues. J gave up 1 base and V 4 bases, and 4 bases lay outside the gene matches. The germline V gene encodes CDR1 LGHNA and CDR2 YNFKEQ. CDR3 coding DNA: TGTGCCAGCAGCCGGGGACTAGCGGGGGGGGCTTCTGGGGCCAACGTCCTGACTTTC. Translation: CASSRGLAGGASGANVLTF.

The gene calls are TRBV5-1 and TRBJ1-2; 10 positions agree with TRBD1. This CDR3 contains 15 residues. Germline assignment: CDR1 SGHRS and CDR2 YFSETQ. Unmatched junction bases numbered 7, after V lost 0 bases and J lost 8 bases. The CDR3 loop is CASSLVGTGERGYTF. The CDR3 nucleotides read TGCGCCAGCAGCTTGGTAGGGACAGGGGAAAGGGGCTACACCTTC.

This chain uses TRBV5-1 with TRBJ2-1, with 9 bases that match TRBD1. The ends lost 4 bases at V and 4 bases at J; junction bases unmatched: 6. Germline V gene lookup returns CDR1 SGHRS and CDR2 YFSETQ. This CDR3 has 15 residues. The DNA for the CDR3 is TGCGCCAGCAGCCCTGGGACAGGGAGATACAATGAGCAGTTCTTC. Translation: CASSPGTGRYNEQFF.

The chain employs TRBV5-1 and TRBJ1-4, with D hard to call. This CDR3 is built from 18 residues. The germline V gene has CDR1 SGHRS and CDR2 YFSETQ. V dropped 0 bases and J dropped 6 bases, with 21 bases sitting between them. The CDR3 bases are TGCGCCAGCAGCTTGGAGCCCCCCCCCGCGGGTCTGTATGAAAAACTGTTTTTT. This sequence encodes CASSLEPPPAGLYEKLFF.

V usage is TRBV7-3 and J usage is TRBJ2-3; no definite D call. V lost 3 bases to trimming and J lost 6 bases, with 13 bases between them. The CDR3 consists of 14 residues. Per germline, CDR1 SGHTA and CDR2 FQGTGA. The DNA of the CDR3 is TGTGCCAGCAGCTTGAGTTGGGCGTCTGATACGCAGTATTTT. Amino acids: CASSLSWASDTQYF. Supplemented by reference TRBV7-3 and TRBJ2-3, the full variable domain reads GAGVSQTPSNKVTEKGKYVELRCDPISGHTALYWYRQSLGQGPEFLIYFQGTGAADDSGLPNDRFFAVRPEGSVSTLKIQRTERGDSAVYLCASSLSWASDTQYFGPGTRLTVL.